This T cell receptor (beta chain) was captured by sequencing in a study of blood T cell repertoires in COVID-19 (dated by TCRdb to the early 2020s). Describing the broader study: Collaborator samples came from the United States, Italy and Spain and covered acute and convalescent phases of COVID-19. Deeply sampled blood TCRbeta repertoires from subjects exposed to, actively infected with, or recovered from COVID-19 were included in the dataset. The sample metadata nearly always contained a de-identified subject ID, COVID-19 status, age in years and sex. Where available, HLA class I and class II types were obtained from metadata supplied by the sample provider rather than from assay-based typing. The samples were drawn from the first 160 participants of the ongoing ImmuneRACE study and from over a thousand subjects provided by 6 global collaborators. The repertoires were released in a freely available public database meant as a resource for research on the immune response to SARS-CoV-2. The material from the prospective study consisted of cDNA or gDNA derived from T cells, B-cell-depleted T cells, or PBMCs.

TCRbeta CDR3 regions were amplified from genomic DNA using the immunoSEQ Assay, a bias-controlled multiplex PCR. The paper's processing steps were these. The number of nucleated cells in each sample was estimated by amplification of reference gene primers within the assay. Sequence reads were collapsed and filtered to measure the absolute abundance of every unique TCRbeta CDR3 rearrangement. For each sample, productive Simpson clonality was calculated as the square root of Simpson's diversity index over productive rearrangements. TCRdb took this table from immuneACCESS and kept in-frame rearrangements with V and J called. Such tables lack part of the clones; where checked against another copy, unresolved V genes explain under half of the gap, and the rest is unexplained. Clone size and V and J calls were adopted from that table, with D and trimming inferred from the DNA. The sample includes more than 250,000 clones, with about 87% observed a single time. 1.6% of the sample is held by the ten biggest clonotypes.

What the work shows at the level of the full study, not this receptor alone: The quantity of clinical and demographic metadata differed by source and by participant and was supplied without curation.

On this clone: Its antigen is not yet known. No per-base quality is available; no much larger clone lies one base away.

One collaborating source in Seattle enrolled patients during active infection and followed them longitudinally through the course of disease. The collaborating institutions used their own protocols to collect whole blood in K2EDTA tubes. For TCRbeta analysis, collaborators shipped samples as frozen whole blood, isolated PBMCs, or DNA extracted from either of those sample types. V lost 3 bases and J lost 4 bases; the stretch between them is 12 bases long. The CDR1 and CDR2 encoded by the germline V gene (reference sequence) are LNHNV and YYDKDF. Counted from cysteine to phenylalanine, this CDR3 has 14 amino acids. Left in the record is the CDR3 DNA by itself, 42 bases read in frame from the first base.

Sequenced material: peripheral blood. The receptor was isolated from a young woman with COVID-19, enrolled during active disease. In this chain, TRBV15 is recombined with TRBJ1-1; no D gene can be assigned with confidence. The DNA sequence is TGTGCCACCAGCAGGGGAGTGGGGAGCACTGAAGCTTTCTTT. It is translated as CATSRGVGSTEAFF.